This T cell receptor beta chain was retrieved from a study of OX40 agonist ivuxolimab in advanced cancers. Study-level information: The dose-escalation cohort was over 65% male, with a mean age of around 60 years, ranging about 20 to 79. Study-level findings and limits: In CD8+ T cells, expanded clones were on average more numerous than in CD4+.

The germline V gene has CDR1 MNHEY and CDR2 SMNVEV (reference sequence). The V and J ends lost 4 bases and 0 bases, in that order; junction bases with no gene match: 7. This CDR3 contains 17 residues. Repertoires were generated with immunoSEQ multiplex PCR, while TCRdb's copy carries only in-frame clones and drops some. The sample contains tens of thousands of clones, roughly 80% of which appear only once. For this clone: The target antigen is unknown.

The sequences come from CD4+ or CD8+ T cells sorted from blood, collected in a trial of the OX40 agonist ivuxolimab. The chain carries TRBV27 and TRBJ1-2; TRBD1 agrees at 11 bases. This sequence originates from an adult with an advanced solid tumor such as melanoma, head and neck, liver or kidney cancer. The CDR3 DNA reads TGTGCCAGCAGTTCTAAGGACAGGGGGCGGCCTAACTATGGCTACACCTTC. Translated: CASSSKDRGRPNYGYTF.